This T cell receptor beta chain was recorded in a study of T cell changes during pregnancy in multiple sclerosis. CDR1 and CDR2 from the germline V gene are KGHSH and LQKENI. V lost 3 bases and J 8 bases, leaving 11 bases between the germline ends. The CDR3 consists of 14 residues. TCRdb's table, derived via immunoSEQ multiplex PCR, lists solely in-frame clones and lacks some. Here the sample spans under 70,000 clones, around 93% being singletons. This TCR came from a female donor with multiple sclerosis, enrolled in a pregnancy study. This rearrangement joins TRBV18 to TRBJ1-6, with D perhaps TRBD1 (6 bases). This sample comprised CD4+ T cells from peripheral blood mononuclear cells, obtained in the first trimester of pregnancy. The CDR3 DNA follows: TGTGCCAGCTCACCGGGGGGGGCGGATTCACCCCTCCACTTT. Amino acid sequence: CASSPGGADSPLHF.